This TCR beta chain was captured in a study of CD8+ T cells in alopecia areata. Turning to the study itself: Dosing with tofacitinib proceeded for 6 to 18 months, followed by 6 months off drug. Study results and caveats: Relative to normal scalp, lesional scalp, especially alopecia totalis/universalis, showed higher clonality. Scalp sample sequencing also detects resident alphabeta T cells of normal skin.

The CDR3 is 14 amino acids. The V end was cut by 6 bases, the J end by 3 bases, with 15 bases between. Per the germline V gene, CDR1 is SGHRS and CDR2 is YFSETQ. Reverse transcription of extracted RNA yielded cDNA, which provided the sequencing template. The repertoire was sequenced with immunoSEQ multiplex PCR; TCRdb's copy has only in-frame clones and lacks some. The sample has more than 200,000 clones, 67% seen once. A word on this clone: No antigen is known for it.

The TCR comes from a human donor with alopecia areata. Specimen: CD4+ T cells sorted from blood, collected at week 0. This chain joins TRBV5-1 and TRBJ1-1, with unresolved D. The CDR3 nucleotides are TGCGCCAGCACCTTCGCATCGGAGGACACTGAAGCTTTCTTT. Translation gives CASTFASEDTEAFF.